What follows are 8 T cell receptor beta chains derived from one specimen sequenced in a study of blood T cells in healthy people across ages. Next came a second PCR, run for about 7 to 12 cycles, which used a sample-barcoded 5' primer along with a J-beta primer mix. TCRdb itself ran the 5' RACE reads through MiXCR, one entry per CDR3 protein. The sample includes about 840,000 distinct CDR3 sequences, about 28% seen only once; the top ten take 9.5% to 13%. The same data also went into a second study, on T cells of mothers and their children.

The sequenced sample consisted of blood. Source of these receptors: a woman between 40 and 50 years old in good health.

This clonotype was recorded many times. The rearrangement uses TRBV29-1 and TRBJ1-1, with a tentative D call TRBD1 (5 bases). The CDR3 has 13 residues. Germline CDR1 SQVTM, CDR2 ANQGSEA. Trimming pared 7 bases from V and 4 bases from J, leaving 16 bases between. CDR3 in DNA: TGCAGCGCACCTGGGCAGGGAGGCACTGAAGCTTTCTTT. The encoded protein is CSAPGQGGTEAFF.

This clonotype was found a few times. This sequence joins TRBV6-2 or TRBV6-3 and TRBJ2-1, with 11 bases fitting TRBD2. Looked up from germline, CDR1 is MNHEY and CDR2 is SVGEGT. This CDR3 spans 16 amino acids. Trimming took 0 bases from V and 8 from J; bases not matched to a gene: 6. CDR3 sequence reads: CASSYSESSGGDEQFF. The CDR3, as DNA: TGTGCCAGCAGTTACTCGGAGAGTAGCGGGGGGGATGAGCAGTTCTTC.

This clonotype came up a few times. The chain combines TRBV30 with TRBJ2-7; maybe TRBD1 (5 bases). Per the germline V gene, CDR1 is GTSNPN and CDR2 is SVGIG (reference sequence). V lost 1 base and J lost 7, with 20 bases in between. The CDR3 consists of 15 residues. The CDR3: CAWSAIGHRDWEQYF. CDR3 nucleotide sequence: TGTGCCTGGAGTGCCATTGGACATAGAGATTGGGAGCAGTACTTC.

The DNA for the CDR3 is TGTGCCAGCTCACCTGCGAAGGGCGCCTATGGCTACACCTTC. Translating gives CASSPAKGAYGYTF. The rearrangement links TRBV18 to TRBJ1-2, with D uncertain. The V gene lost 3 bases and the J gene lost 4 bases, with 12 bases spanning the gap. The length of the CDR3 is 14 residues. Germline CDR1 is KGHSH and CDR2 is LQKENI.

The chain carries TRBV7-2 and TRBJ1-1, with D unclear. The V end lost 5 bases, the J end lost 8 bases, and 9 bases lay between the germline ends. The CDR3 has 11 residues. Germline V gene data show CDR1 as SGHTA and CDR2 as FQGNSA. The CDR3 region is CASSRLVEAFF. The CDR3 DNA is TGTGCCAGCAGCCGCTTGGTAGAAGCTTTCTTT.

This clonotype was found a few times. This sequence joins TRBV15 and TRBJ1-4, with D tentatively TRBD1 (5 bases). Germline CDR1 reads LNHNV; CDR2 reads YYDKDF (reference sequence). The V end was cut by 3 bases, the J end by 5 bases, with 13 bases between. This CDR3 is 15 amino acids long. CDR3 sequence (DNA): TGTGCCACCAGCAGTGAGGGACGGGACAATGAAAAACTGTTTTTT. It is translated as CATSSEGRDNEKLFF.

The chain is built from TRBV28 and TRBJ1-1; no firm D call. The CDR3 is 16 amino acids. Trimming took off 4 bases at V and 1 base at J, with 16 bases between the two ends. Germline CDR1 is MDHEN and CDR2 is SYDVKM. The CDR3 DNA is TGTGCCAGCAGTTCGGGATACCCAGGAGAGAACACTGAAGCTTTCTTT. As protein: CASSSGYPGENTEAFF.

J is TRBJ2-3 and V is TRBV7-2, with 11 bases aligning to TRBD2. Germline V gene data show CDR1 as SGHTA and CDR2 as FQGNSA. The CDR3 totals 17 residues. V was clipped by 0 bases and J by 2 bases; unmatched bases: 4. The CDR3 is CASSLAPSGGFTDTQYF. For the CDR3, the DNA is TGTGCCAGCAGCTTAGCGCCTAGCGGGGGGTTCACAGATACGCAGTATTTT.